This TCR beta chain stems from a study of cytomegalovirus exposure and HLA in healthy donors. Across the whole study: There were some 120 million unique TCR beta sequences, drawn from about 180 million T cells, in an earlier analysis.

This clone was recorded a few times. Antigen: not known. Germline values: CDR1 MDHEN, CDR2 SYDVKM. V was trimmed by 3 bases and J by 7 bases, leaving 16 bases between them. The CDR3 extends over 15 amino acids. Findings and caveats of the study: A link between a missense DCLRE1C variant and TCR beta V- and J-gene trimming emerged from a later analysis. A few V segments could not be told apart, such as TRBV6-2 and TRBV6-3, and were left out. In vitro testing confirmed a few CMV-associated chains as specific for CMV antigens.

The study ran its PCR with 60 Vbeta and 13 Jbeta primers. The protocol was immunoSEQ multiplex PCR, while the TCRdb copy is restricted to in-frame clones and leaves out a portion. The data show around 140,000 clones, roughly four fifths seen once. The J gene is TRBJ2-1, the V gene TRBV28; a weak D match, TRBD1 (7 bases). The sequencing sample was made of PBMCs. The origin of this receptor is a man in his late teens or twenties in good health and CMV-seropositive. CDR3 loop: CASSFRQGGGNEQFF. The DNA of the CDR3 is TGTGCCAGCAGTTTTCGACAGGGTGGGGGGAATGAGCAGTTCTTC.